This T cell receptor (beta chain) was obtained from a study of cytomegalovirus exposure and HLA in healthy donors. Study-level points and caveats: The study labeled approximately 150 TCR beta chains cytomegalovirus-associated. In an earlier analysis, in approximately 570 donors, most V segments appeared productive either ~87% or ~30% of the time.

This clone has a handful of counts. The antigen remains unidentified. The PCR had 60 Vbeta and 13 Jbeta primers. The table came from immunoSEQ multiplex PCR; TCRdb's copy has only in-frame clones and leaves some out. The profile shows approximately 97,000 clones, 79% of them singletons. The CDR3 covers 16 residues. Germline-derived CDR1 and CDR2 are LGHNA and YSLEER. Trimming removed 3 bases from V and 0 bases from J; junction bases left unmatched: 6. What was sequenced was PBMCs. J is TRBJ1-2 and V is TRBV4-3; 8 positions match TRBD1. This clonotype was obtained from a male donor in good health and CMV-seropositive. CDR3 region: CASSHRDRRANYGYTF. CDR3 DNA sequence: TGCGCCAGCAGCCACCGGGACAGGAGAGCTAACTATGGCTACACCTTC.